These T cell receptor beta chains were read from a single sample in a study of OX40 agonist ivuxolimab in advanced cancers. Repertoires were generated with immunoSEQ multiplex PCR, while TCRdb's copy carries only in-frame clones and drops some. The profile shows around 74,000 clones, over 75% of them singletons. Here the sequenced sample was CD4+ or CD8+ T cells sorted from blood, taken in a trial of the OX40 agonist ivuxolimab. The receptors come from an adult with an advanced solid tumor such as melanoma, head and neck, liver or kidney cancer. The CDR3 runs from the conserved cysteine through the conserved F or W. A D gene is named only where the DNA matches it firmly. Clone sizes are given selectively: once, few, many, or a class where the clone is expanded.

.	TRBV12-5	20	TRBD1	TRBJ2-2	TGTGCTAGTGGTGCCCCCCGGGGACAGGCTCGAGACTGGAACACCGGGGAGCTGTTTTTT	CASGAPRGQARDWNTGELFF
few	TRBV2	13	.	TRBJ2-2	TGTGCCAGTACTTCCAGGGTGGCCGGGGAGCTGTTTTTT	CASTSRVAGELFF
few	TRBV11-2	14	TRBD2	TRBJ2-3	TGTGCCAGCAGTCCTAGCGGGAGCGGTGATACGCAGTATTTT	CASSPSGSGDTQYF
.	TRBV7-9	16	TRBD2	TRBJ2-7	TGTGCCAGCAGCAAACGTACTAGCGGGAGCCGCTACGAGCAGTACTTC	CASSKRTSGSRYEQYF
.	TRBV10-1	15	.	TRBJ2-7	TGCGCCAGCAGTGAGGGAAATTGGGGGAGGAACGAGCAGTACTTC	CASSEGNWGRNEQYF
.	TRBV18	16	TRBD2	TRBJ2-7	TGTGCCAGCTCATTAGACTTGGGACTAGGAGCCTACGAGCAGTACTTC	CASSLDLGLGAYEQYF
.	TRBV5-1	15	TRBD1	TRBJ2-2	TGCGCCAGCAGCCAGGGACAGGGGTACACCGGGGAGCTGTTTTTT	CASSQGQGYTGELFF
.	TRBV5-1	16	TRBD1	TRBJ2-7	TGCGCCAGCAGCTTGGCTCTGGACAGGGTAACCTACGAGCAGTACTTC	CASSLALDRVTYEQYF
.	TRBV4-1	16	TRBD2	TRBJ2-1	TGCGCCAGCAGCCAAGGGTCGGGACTAGCCAACAATGAGCAGTTCTTC	CASSQGSGLANNEQFF
few	TRBV19	13	.	TRBJ2-3	TGTGCCAGTAGCGGGAGTGGCACAGATACGCAGTATTTT	CASSGSGTDTQYF
.	TRBV4-1	14	.	TRBJ1-2	TGCGCCGGCAGCCAAGGAGTGGCGAGCTATGGCTACACCTTC	CAGSQGVASYGYTF
.	TRBV18	16	TRBD1	TRBJ1-5	TGTGCCAGCTCACCACCCGCGGACAGGGGGAAGCAGCCCCAGCATTTT	CASSPPADRGKQPQHF
.	TRBV7-2	14	.	TRBJ2-7	TGTGCCAGCAGCTTGGCCAGCGACTCCTACGAGCAGTACTTC	CASSLASDSYEQYF
.	TRBV23-1	16	.	TRBJ2-7	TGCGCCAGCAGCCAAGTGACGGTGACAGTTACCTACGAGCAGTACTTC	CASSQVTVTVTYEQYF
.	TRBV7-3	15	.	TRBJ1-1	TGTGCCAGCAGCTTAAACGCAGGGCCGAACACTGAAGCTTTCTTT	CASSLNAGPNTEAFF
.	TRBV7-6	15	TRBD1	TRBJ2-7	TGTGCCAGCAGCTGGGGAGGGGGACAGGGTAACGAGCAGTACTTC	CASSWGGGQGNEQYF
.	TRBV4-2	15	TRBD2	TRBJ2-1	TGTGCCAGCAGCCAAGGGACTAGCGGGACGAATGAGCAGTTCTTC	CASSQGTSGTNEQFF
.	TRBV19	16	.	TRBJ2-2	TGTGCCAGTAGTATAGTCCATTTAGGGGGGGCCGGGGAGCTGTTTTTT	CASSIVHLGGAGELFF
once	TRBV5-1	14	TRBD1	TRBJ1-4	TGCGCCAGCAGCTTCGACAGGGTGGGTGAAAAACTGTTTTTT	CASSFDRVGEKLFF
.	TRBV30	12	.	TRBJ1-5	TGTGCCTGGAGTAAACAGAATCAGCCCCAGCATTTT	CAWSKQNQPQHF
.	TRBV11-2	14	.	TRBJ1-1	TGTGCCAGCAGCAGGTCGTACGGGGACACTGAAGCTTTCTTT	CASSRSYGDTEAFF
.	TRBV11-2	16	.	TRBJ2-1	TGTGCCAGCAGCTTATTTCAGGGTTTAACCTACAATGAGCAGTTCTTC	CASSLFQGLTYNEQFF
.	TRBV6-1	17	.	TRBJ2-1	TGTGCCAGCAGTGAAAGCCTTAGTGGGAGTTCCTACAATGAGCAGTTCTTC	CASSESLSGSSYNEQFF
.	TRBV2	13	.	TRBJ1-4	TGTGCCAGCTATAGACGTCGTAATGAAAAACTGTTTTTT	CASYRRRNEKLFF
.	TRBV5-3	16	TRBD1	TRBJ2-1	TGTGCCAGAAGCTGCAGGGGGCGTTTATCCTACAATGAGCAGTTCTTC	CARSCRGRLSYNEQFF
.	TRBV19	15	.	TRBJ1-3	TGTGCCAGTAGTAAAACAGGCAGCTCTGGAAACACCATATATTTT	CASSKTGSSGNTIYF
.	TRBV15	16	.	TRBJ2-1	TGTGCCACCAGCAGAGGAGGGGCACTGACCGCGCATGAGCAGTTCTTC	CATSRGGALTAHEQFF
.	TRBV10-3	13	.	TRBJ1-1	TGTGCCATCAGCGCAGGTGGTCCAGCTGAAGCTTTCTTT	CAISAGGPAEAFF
.	TRBV27	13	.	TRBJ1-1	TGTGCCAGCAGTTTCTGGGGTAGCACTGAAGCTTTCTTT	CASSFWGSTEAFF
.	TRBV7-3	15	TRBD2	TRBJ2-3	TGTGCCAGCAGGCAAACTAGCGCGACCACAGATACGCAGTATTTT	CASRQTSATTDTQYF
.	TRBV14	14	.	TRBJ2-3	TGTGCCAGCTCCCCAGGGCGAAGCACAGATACGCAGTATTTT	CASSPGRSTDTQYF
.	TRBV5-1	17	TRBD2	TRBJ2-1	TGCGCCAGCAGCTTGTTACTTGGGACTAGCGGGGGGAATGAGCAGTTCTTC	CASSLLLGTSGGNEQFF
.	TRBV30	13	.	TRBJ2-7	TGTGCCTGGACCGGGGTAGGGGGAGGGGAGCAGTACTTC	CAWTGVGGGEQYF
.	TRBV5-4	14	.	TRBJ1-5	TGTGCCAGCAGCCTACGCGGGGGCAATCAGCCCCAGCATTTT	CASSLRGGNQPQHF
.	TRBV5-1	15	TRBD1	TRBJ1-1	TGCGCCAGCAGCTTCGGACAGGGGCTAGACACTGAAGCTTTCTTT	CASSFGQGLDTEAFF
.	TRBV19	13	.	TRBJ1-5	TGTGCCAGTAGTCCGACCCACAATCAGCCCCAGCATTTT	CASSPTHNQPQHF
.	TRBV7-7	15	.	TRBJ2-5	TGTGCCAGCAGCCCACCCACCCCGGGGAAAGAGACCCAGTACTTC	CASSPPTPGKETQYF
once	TRBV5-6	14	TRBD1	TRBJ2-7	TGTGCCAGCAGCTTGGGGACAGGGGCCTACGAGCAGTACTTC	CASSLGTGAYEQYF
.	TRBV7-2	13	.	TRBJ2-7	TGTGCCAGCAGCTTTAGTCAGATTCACGAGCAGTACTTC	CASSFSQIHEQYF
.	TRBV9	17	TRBD1	TRBJ2-5	TGTGCCAGCAGCGAAGGGAAGGGGGACAGGCAACAAGAGACCCAGTACTTC	CASSEGKGDRQQETQYF
.	TRBV5-1	19	TRBD2	TRBJ2-5	TGCGCCAGCAGCTTGGCCTCGGGACTAGGCGGGGGGGGTCAAGAGACCCAGTACTTC	CASSLASGLGGGGQETQYF